The source of this T cell receptor (beta chain) is a study of blood T cell repertoires in COVID-19. TCRdb's copy holds only in-frame clones and misses some; the assay was immunoSEQ multiplex PCR. Of about 130,000 clones listed, approximately 90% are singletons. A Seattle source enrolled patients during active infection and followed them longitudinally. The CDR3 totals 14 residues. Germline V gene lookup returns CDR1 MNHNY and CDR2 SVGAGI (reference sequence). With 2 bases clipped from V and 4 bases from J, the junction kept 2 bases outside the gene matches. This clone has a single count. The chain couples TRBV6-6 to TRBJ1-2, with 9 bases identical to TRBD1. The clonotype comes from a man between 45 and 60 years old with COVID-19, enrolled during active disease. Material for sequencing was peripheral blood. The CDR3: CASSYPGQGYGYTF. CDR3 bases: TGTGCCAGCAGTTACCCGGGACAGGGCTATGGCTACACCTTC.